This entry is about one TCR beta chain. The sample is drawn from a study of CDR3 diversity in severe acne. TCRdb reprocessed the PCR reads via MiXCR and lists one record per CDR3 protein. The table shows over 100,000 distinct CDR3 sequences, with roughly half occurring only once. Per the germline V gene, CDR1 is MDHEN and CDR2 is SYDVKM. CDR3 length equals 14 residues. V lost 6 bases and J lost 0; bases outside the gene matches: 0. The chain joins TRBV28 to TRBJ1-4; 8 nucleotides agree with TRBD1. The sequence derives from a male donor with acne. The sample consisted of blood. CDR3 DNA sequence: TGTGCCAGCAGACAGGGGGCAACTAATGAAAAACTGTTTTTT. This encodes CASRQGATNEKLFF. Filled out from reference TRBV28 and TRBJ1-4, the complete variable domain reads DVKVTQSSRYLVKRTGEKVFLECVQDMDHENMFWYRQDPGLGLRLIYFSYDVKMKEKGDIPEGYSVSREKKERFSLILESASTNQTSMYLCASRQGATNEKLFFGSGTQLSVL.